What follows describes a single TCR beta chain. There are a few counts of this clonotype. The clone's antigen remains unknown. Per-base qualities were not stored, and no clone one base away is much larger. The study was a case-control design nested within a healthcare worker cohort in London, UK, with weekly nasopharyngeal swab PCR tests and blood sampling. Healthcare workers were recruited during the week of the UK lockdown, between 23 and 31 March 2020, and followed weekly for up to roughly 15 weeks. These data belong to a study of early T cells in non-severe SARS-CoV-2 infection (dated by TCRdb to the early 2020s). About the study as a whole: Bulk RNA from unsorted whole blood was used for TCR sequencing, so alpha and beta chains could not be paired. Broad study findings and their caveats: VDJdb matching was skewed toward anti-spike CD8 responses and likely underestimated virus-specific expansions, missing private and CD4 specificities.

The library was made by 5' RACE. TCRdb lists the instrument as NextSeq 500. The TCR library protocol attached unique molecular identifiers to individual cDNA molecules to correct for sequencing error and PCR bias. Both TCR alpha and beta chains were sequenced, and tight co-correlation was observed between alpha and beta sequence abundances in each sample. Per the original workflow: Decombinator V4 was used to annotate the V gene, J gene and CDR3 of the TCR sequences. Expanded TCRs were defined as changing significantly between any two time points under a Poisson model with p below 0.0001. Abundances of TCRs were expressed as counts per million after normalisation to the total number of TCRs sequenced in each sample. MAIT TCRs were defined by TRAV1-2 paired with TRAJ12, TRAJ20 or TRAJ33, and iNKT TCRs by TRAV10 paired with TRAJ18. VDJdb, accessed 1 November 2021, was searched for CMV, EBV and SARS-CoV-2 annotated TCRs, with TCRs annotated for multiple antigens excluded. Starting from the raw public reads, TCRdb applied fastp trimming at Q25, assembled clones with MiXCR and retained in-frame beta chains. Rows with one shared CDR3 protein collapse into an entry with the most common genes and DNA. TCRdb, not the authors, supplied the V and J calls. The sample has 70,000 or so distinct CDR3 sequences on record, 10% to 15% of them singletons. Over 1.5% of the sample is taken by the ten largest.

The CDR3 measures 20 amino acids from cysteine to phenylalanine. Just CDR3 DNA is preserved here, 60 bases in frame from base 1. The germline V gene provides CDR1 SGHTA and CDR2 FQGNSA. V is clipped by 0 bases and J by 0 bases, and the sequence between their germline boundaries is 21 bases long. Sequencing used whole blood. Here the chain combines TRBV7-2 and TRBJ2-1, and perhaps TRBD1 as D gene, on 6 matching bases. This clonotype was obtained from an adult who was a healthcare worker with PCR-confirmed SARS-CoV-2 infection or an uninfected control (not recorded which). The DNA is TGTGCCAGCAGCTTAGCCTTCTCAGGGGTTGGGGGTAACTCCTACAATGAGCAGTTCTTC. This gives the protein CASSLAFSGVGGNSYNEQFF.